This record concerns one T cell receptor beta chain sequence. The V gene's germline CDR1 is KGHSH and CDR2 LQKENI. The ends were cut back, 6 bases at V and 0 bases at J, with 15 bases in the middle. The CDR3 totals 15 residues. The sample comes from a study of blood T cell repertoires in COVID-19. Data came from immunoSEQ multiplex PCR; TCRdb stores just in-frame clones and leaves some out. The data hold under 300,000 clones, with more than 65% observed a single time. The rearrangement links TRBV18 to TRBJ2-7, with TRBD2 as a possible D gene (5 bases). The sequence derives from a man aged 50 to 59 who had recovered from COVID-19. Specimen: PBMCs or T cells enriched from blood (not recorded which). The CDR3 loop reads CASSPSPGSSYEQYF. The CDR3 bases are TGTGCCAGCTCCCCCTCGCCGGGAAGCTCCTACGAGCAGTACTTC.